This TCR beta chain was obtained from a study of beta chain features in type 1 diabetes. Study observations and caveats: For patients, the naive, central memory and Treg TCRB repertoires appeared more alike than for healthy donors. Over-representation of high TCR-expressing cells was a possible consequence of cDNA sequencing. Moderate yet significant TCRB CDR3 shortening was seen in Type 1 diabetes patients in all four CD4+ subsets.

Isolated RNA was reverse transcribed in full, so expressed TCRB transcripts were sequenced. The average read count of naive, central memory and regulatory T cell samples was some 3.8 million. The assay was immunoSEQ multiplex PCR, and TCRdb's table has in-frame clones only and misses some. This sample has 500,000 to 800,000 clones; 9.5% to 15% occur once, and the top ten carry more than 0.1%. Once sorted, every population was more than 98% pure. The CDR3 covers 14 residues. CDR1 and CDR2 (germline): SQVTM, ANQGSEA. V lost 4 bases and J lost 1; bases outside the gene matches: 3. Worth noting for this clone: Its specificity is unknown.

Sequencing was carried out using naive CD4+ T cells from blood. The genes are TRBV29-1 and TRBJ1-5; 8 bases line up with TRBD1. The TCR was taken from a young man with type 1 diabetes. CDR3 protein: CSVGQGTSNQPQHF. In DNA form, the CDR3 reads TGCAGCGTTGGACAGGGGACGAGCAATCAGCCCCAGCATTTT.